The sequence of this T cell receptor beta chain was determined in a study of CD8+ T cells in alopecia areata. With respect to this clone: Its antigen is still unknown. Other nucleotide sequences in the sample specify the same CDR3.

The study, taken as a whole, reports: In patients, TCRs were shared less clearly than in mice, and HLA may possibly be involved.

The sequencing template was cDNA reverse transcribed from extracted RNA. The method was immunoSEQ multiplex PCR; TCRdb's version includes in-frame clones alone and lacks a portion of them. The table has roughly 180,000 clones, 50% to 70% seen once; the top ten hold more than 1.5%. Trimming stripped 4 bases from V and 1 base from J, with 10 bases between. CDR3 length: 13 amino acids. Germline CDR1 is SQVTM and CDR2 is ANQGSEA. This specimen was CD4+ T cells sorted from blood, taken at week 0. This rearrangement joins TRBV29-1 to TRBJ1-1, with D possibly being TRBD1 (6 bases). The receptor was isolated from a human donor with alopecia areata. DNA for the CDR3: TGCAGCGTTGCCGGGACAACGAACACTGAAGCTTTCTTT. This encodes CSVAGTTNTEAFF.